This TCR beta chain was profiled in a study of cytomegalovirus exposure and HLA in healthy donors. Notes on this clone: Its target is unknown.

The PCR was carried out with 60 Vbeta primers and 13 Jbeta primers. Clones were sequenced by immunoSEQ multiplex PCR, and TCRdb holds only the in-frame ones, with some missing. The sample has 160,000 or so clones; 75% to 90% are singletons. V was pared by 1 base and J by 5 bases, with 12 bases between. CDR3 length: 14 residues. Germline CDR1 reads SGHNT; CDR2 reads YYREEE (reference sequence). The study's findings and limits: With further analysis later on, most CMV-associated TCR beta chains appeared HLA-restricted. TRBV6-2, TRBV6-3 and some other V segments were unresolvable in 87-base-pair reads. Later on, an analysis tied 15,000 to 20,000 TCR beta sequences to HLA alleles at 0.05 false discovery rate.

The origin of this receptor is a male donor in good health and CMV-seropositive. Sequencing input: PBMCs. The V gene is TRBV5-4, the J gene TRBJ2-5; a possible D gene is TRBD1 (5 bases). CDR3 in DNA: TGTGCCAGCAGCTTGTCCCAGGGTAGGGAGACCCAGTACTTC. This gives the protein CASSLSQGRETQYF.